The present entry profiles one T cell receptor (beta chain) with its context. Its target antigen remains unknown. No much larger clone exists at a distance of one base, and base qualities are not known. The source of the sample is a study of blood T cell repertoires in COVID-19 (dated by TCRdb to the early 2020s). With regard to the full study: Samples from collaborators originated in the United States, Italy and Spain and spanned both the acute and convalescent phases of COVID-19. The material from the prospective study consisted of cDNA or gDNA derived from T cells, B-cell-depleted T cells, or PBMCs. Subjects who had been exposed to COVID-19, were actively infected with it, or had recovered from it provided the deeply sampled blood TCRbeta repertoires that made up the dataset. The repertoires were released in a freely available public database meant as a resource for research on the immune response to SARS-CoV-2. The samples were drawn from the first 160 participants of the ongoing ImmuneRACE study and from 950 to 1,500 subjects provided by 6 global collaborators. The sample metadata nearly always contained a de-identified subject ID, COVID-19 status, age in years and sex. Where available, HLA class I and class II types were taken from metadata supplied by the sample provider and were not determined by assay-based typing. Paper-wide results and their limitations: The quantity of clinical and demographic metadata differed by source and by participant and was supplied without curation.

Enrolling through a virtual design, the prospective study's participants ranged in age from roughly 18 to 90 years and lived across roughly 23 United States geographic areas. In the prospective study, cohorts were assigned on the basis of participant-reported clinical history obtained from a screening survey and a study questionnaire. Recovered participants in ImmuneRACE Cohort 3 were defined as having two consecutive negative NP/OP PCR tests, clearance from a healthcare professional, or resolution of symptoms. In the prospective study, whole blood, serum and a nasopharyngeal or oropharyngeal swab were collected from each participant by mobile phlebotomists. Prospective study participants could optionally give additional blood draws and questionnaires over an approximately two-month period. Blood samples from the prospective study were shipped frozen or at room temperature prior to DNA extraction.

V has 0 bases trimmed and J has 2 bases trimmed; junction bases matching no gene number 4. The CDR3 contains 15 residues, cysteine and phenylalanine counted. Just the 45-base CDR3 DNA is kept, in frame starting at base 1. The germline V gene yields SGHTA for CDR1 and FQGNSA for CDR2. TCRbeta CDR3 regions were amplified from genomic DNA by means of the immunoSEQ Assay, a bias-controlled multiplex PCR. The authors' analysis ran thus. The number of nucleated cells in each sample was estimated by amplification of reference gene primers within the assay. To quantify the absolute abundance of each unique TCRbeta CDR3 rearrangement, sequence reads were collapsed and filtered. For each sample, productive Simpson clonality was calculated as the square root of Simpson's diversity index across productive rearrangements. Drawn from immuneACCESS, this table holds only the in-frame rearrangements with V and J called that TCRdb kept. Clones are partly lost; checked studies trace under half to an unresolved V gene and leave the rest unexplained. V and J calls and clone size are those listed in that table; D and trimming were worked out from the DNA. The table for this sample lists about 150,000 clones; about four fifths of them were counted only once. The ten largest clones represent approximately 10% of the sample.

The source is a man aged 50-60 years who had recovered from COVID-19. Sequenced: PBMCs or T cells enriched from blood (not recorded which). The rearranged segments are TRBV7-2 and TRBJ2-7, and TRBD1 matches 7 of the central bases. The CDR3 sequence is CASSLAGQGAYEQYF. The sequenced DNA is TGTGCCAGCAGCTTAGCGGGCCAGGGGGCCTACGAGCAGTACTTC.